The present T cell receptor beta chain was sequenced within a study of Graves' ophthalmopathy and Graves' hyperthyroidism. The study's findings and limits: Discrimination between ophthalmopathy and stable hyperthyroidism by a 13-signature model showed about 88% sensitivity and 70% to 84% specificity. The blood repertoire also included most expanded thyroid clonotypes above 0.001 frequency.

TCR beta CDR3 amplification used RNA transcripts. HTBI primers were used in a first-round RT-PCR, which preceded a second-round multiplex PCR. TCRdb re-analysed the multiplex PCR reads in MiXCR, keeping a single row per CDR3 protein. The repertoire includes almost 750,000 distinct CDR3 sequences, around 40% of them detected once, and roughly 45% sits in the top ten. Moderate-to-severe activity, CAS ≥3, NOSPECS ≥4 and a duration under 3 months were seen in donors with ophthalmopathy. Ineligible for inclusion were patients with other autoimmune diseases, uncontrolled infections, pregnancy or lactation. The CDR3 is 16 amino acids. With 8 bases clipped from V and 5 bases from J, the junction kept 12 bases outside the gene matches. Per the germline V gene, CDR1 is SNHLY and CDR2 is FYNNEI. Remarks on this clonotype: What it binds is unknown. A much larger clone lies a single base off, so this may be a read error.

The rearrangement joins TRBV2 to TRBJ1-1; TRBD1 matches 12 bases. The TCR originated in an adult man with Graves' ophthalmopathy. Sequencing was performed on peripheral blood. CDR3 nucleotides: TGTGCCAGCTGTAAGGGACAGGGGGCAGGGGGGACTGAAGCTTTCTTT. It specifies CASCKGQGAGGTEAFF.